The source of this TCR beta chain is a study of T cell repertoires in cytomegalovirus infection. TCRdb re-derived calls from the reads in MiXCR, one entry per CDR3 protein. This repertoire shows approximately 170,000 distinct CDR3 sequences, 15% to 20% found once; its top ten account for approximately 19%. Findings and limits, study-wide: CMV carriers with the relevant HLA were identified by cumulative public TCR beta family frequency. Clonotypes of TCR beta that were HLA-C-restricted and CMV-specific dominated the ex vivo response.

Points on this clonotype: As yet, its antigen is unknown.

The V gene's germline CDR1 is MDHEN and CDR2 SYDVKM. This CDR3 is built from 14 residues. Trimming removed 5 bases at V and 1 base at J, with 12 bases between. This sequence joins TRBV28 and TRBJ2-7; weak D call: TRBD1 (5 bases). Sequencing was done on a sample of CD8+ T cells from PBMCs. This receptor was taken from a human donor in good health (CMV status not recorded). Some clones in this sample may be carry-over from other donors' samples. The CDR3 spells CASSARTRSYEQYF. CDR3 DNA: TGTGCCAGCAGTGCGAGGACACGGTCCTACGAGCAGTACTTC.